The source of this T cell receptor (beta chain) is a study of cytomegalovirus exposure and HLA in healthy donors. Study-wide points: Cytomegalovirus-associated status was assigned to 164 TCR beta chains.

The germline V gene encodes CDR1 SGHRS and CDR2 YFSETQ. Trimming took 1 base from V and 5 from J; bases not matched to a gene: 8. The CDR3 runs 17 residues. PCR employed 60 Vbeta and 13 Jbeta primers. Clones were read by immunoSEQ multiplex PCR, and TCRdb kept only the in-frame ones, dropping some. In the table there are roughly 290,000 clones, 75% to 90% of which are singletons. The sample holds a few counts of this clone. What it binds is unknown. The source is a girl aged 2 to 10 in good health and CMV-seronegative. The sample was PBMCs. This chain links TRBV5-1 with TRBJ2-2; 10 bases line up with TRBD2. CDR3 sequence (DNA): TGCGCCAGCAGCTTGACCCTAGCGGGAGTACGGACCGGGGAGCTGTTTTTT. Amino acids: CASSLTLAGVRTGELFF.